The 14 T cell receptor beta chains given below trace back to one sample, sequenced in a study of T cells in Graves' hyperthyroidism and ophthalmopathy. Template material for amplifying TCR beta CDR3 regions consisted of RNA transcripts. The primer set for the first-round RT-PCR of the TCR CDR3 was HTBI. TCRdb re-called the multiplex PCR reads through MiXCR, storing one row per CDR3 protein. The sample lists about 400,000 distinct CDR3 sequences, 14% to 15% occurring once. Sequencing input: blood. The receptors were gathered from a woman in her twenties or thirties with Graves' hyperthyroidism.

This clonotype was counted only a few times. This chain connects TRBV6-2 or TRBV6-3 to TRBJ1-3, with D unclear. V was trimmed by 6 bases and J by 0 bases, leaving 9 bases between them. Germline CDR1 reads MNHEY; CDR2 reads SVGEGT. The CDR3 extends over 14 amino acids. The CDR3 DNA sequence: TGTGCCAGCAGAGACGCAGGCTCTGGAAACACCATATATTTT. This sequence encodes CASRDAGSGNTIYF.

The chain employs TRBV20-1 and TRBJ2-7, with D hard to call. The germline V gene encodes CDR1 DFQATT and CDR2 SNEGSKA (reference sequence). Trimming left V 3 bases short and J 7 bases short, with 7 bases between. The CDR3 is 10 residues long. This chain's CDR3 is CSARNGEQYF. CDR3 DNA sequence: TGCAGTGCTAGGAATGGGGAGCAGTACTTC.

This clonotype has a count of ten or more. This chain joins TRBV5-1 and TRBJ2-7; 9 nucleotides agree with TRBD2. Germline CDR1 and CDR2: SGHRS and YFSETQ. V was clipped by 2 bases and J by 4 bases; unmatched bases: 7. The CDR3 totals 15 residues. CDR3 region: CASSLSSGKGYEQYF. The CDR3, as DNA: TGCGCCAGCAGCTTATCTAGCGGGAAGGGTTACGAGCAGTACTTC. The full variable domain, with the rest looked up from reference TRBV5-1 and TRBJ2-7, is KAGVTQTPRYLIKTRGQQVTLSCSPISGHRSVSWYQQTPGQGLQFLFEYFSETQRNKGNFPGRFSGRQFSNSRSEMNVSTLELGDSALYLCASSLSSGKGYEQYFGPGTRLTVT.

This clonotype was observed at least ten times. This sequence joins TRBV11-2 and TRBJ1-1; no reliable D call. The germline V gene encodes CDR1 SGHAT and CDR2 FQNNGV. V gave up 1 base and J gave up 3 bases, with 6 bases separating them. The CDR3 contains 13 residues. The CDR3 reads CASSLAGDTEAFF. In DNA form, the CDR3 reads TGTGCCAGCAGCTTAGCCGGGGACACTGAAGCTTTCTTT. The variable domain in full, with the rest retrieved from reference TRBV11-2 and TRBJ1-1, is EAGVAQSPRYKIIEKRQSVAFWCNPISGHATLYWYQQILGQGPKLLIQFQNNGVVDDSQLPKDRFSAERLKGVDSTLKIQPAKLEDSAVYLCASSLAGDTEAFFGQGTRLTVV.

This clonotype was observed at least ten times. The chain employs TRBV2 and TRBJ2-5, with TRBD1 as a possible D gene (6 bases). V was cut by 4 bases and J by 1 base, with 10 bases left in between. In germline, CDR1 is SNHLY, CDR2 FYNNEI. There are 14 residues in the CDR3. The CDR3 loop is CASSVIRGQETQYF. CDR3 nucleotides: TGTGCCAGCAGTGTCATCAGGGGCCAAGAGACCCAGTACTTC.

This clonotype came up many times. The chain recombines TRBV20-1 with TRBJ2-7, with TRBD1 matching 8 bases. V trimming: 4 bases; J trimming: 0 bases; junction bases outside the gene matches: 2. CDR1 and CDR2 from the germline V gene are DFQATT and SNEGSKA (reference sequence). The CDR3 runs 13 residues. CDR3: CSATGTGSYEQYF. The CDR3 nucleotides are TGCAGTGCTACCGGGACAGGCTCCTACGAGCAGTACTTC.

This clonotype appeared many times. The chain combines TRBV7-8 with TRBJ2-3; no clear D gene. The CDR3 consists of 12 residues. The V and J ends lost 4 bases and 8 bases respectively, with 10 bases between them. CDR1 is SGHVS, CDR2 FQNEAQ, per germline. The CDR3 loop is CASSSELITQYF. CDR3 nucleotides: TGTGCCAGCAGCTCGGAGTTAATTACGCAGTATTTT.

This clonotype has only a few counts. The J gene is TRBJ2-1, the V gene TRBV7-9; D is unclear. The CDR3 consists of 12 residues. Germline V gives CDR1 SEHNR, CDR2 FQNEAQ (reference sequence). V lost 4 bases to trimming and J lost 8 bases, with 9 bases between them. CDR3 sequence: CASSSVHYEQFF. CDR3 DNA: TGTGCCAGCAGCTCCGTTCACTATGAGCAGTTCTTC.

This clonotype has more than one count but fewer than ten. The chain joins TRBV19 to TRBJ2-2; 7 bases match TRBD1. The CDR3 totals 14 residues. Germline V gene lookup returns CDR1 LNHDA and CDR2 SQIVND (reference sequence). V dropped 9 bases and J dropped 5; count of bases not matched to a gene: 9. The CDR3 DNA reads TGTGCCAGCAAGAAAAGCAGGGGGACCGGGGAGCTGTTTTTT. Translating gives CASKKSRGTGELFF.

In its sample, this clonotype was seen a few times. CDR3 sequence: CASSPMGGDPDTQYF. The CDR3 coding sequence is TGTGCCAGCAGCCCTATGGGGGGGGACCCAGATACGCAGTATTTT. The V and J genes are TRBV7-9 and TRBJ2-3; 7 nucleotides match TRBD2. Germline V gene sequence: CDR1 SEHNR, CDR2 FQNEAQ (reference sequence). The trim removed 5 bases at V and 4 bases at J, leaving 9 bases unmatched. The CDR3 has 15 amino acids. The full variable domain, with the rest looked up from reference TRBV7-9 and TRBJ2-3, is DTGVSQNPRHKITKRGQNVTFRCDPISEHNRLYWYRQTLGQGPEFLTYFQNEAQLEKSRLLSDRFSAERPKGSFSTLEIQRTEQGDSAMYLCASSPMGGDPDTQYFGPGTRLTVL.

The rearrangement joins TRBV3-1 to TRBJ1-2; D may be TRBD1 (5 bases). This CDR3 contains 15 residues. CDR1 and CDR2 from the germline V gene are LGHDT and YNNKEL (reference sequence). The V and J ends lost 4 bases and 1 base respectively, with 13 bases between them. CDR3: CASSPIDRVNYGYTF. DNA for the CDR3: TGTGCCAGCAGCCCGATTGACAGAGTTAACTATGGCTACACCTTC.

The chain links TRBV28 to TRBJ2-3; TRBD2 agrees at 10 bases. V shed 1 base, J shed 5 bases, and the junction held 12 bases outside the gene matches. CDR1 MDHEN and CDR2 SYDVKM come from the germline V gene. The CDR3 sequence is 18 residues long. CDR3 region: CASSLFGLAAGTRDTQYF. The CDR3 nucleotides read TGTGCCAGCAGTTTATTTGGACTAGCGGCAGGCACCCGAGATACGCAGTATTTT.

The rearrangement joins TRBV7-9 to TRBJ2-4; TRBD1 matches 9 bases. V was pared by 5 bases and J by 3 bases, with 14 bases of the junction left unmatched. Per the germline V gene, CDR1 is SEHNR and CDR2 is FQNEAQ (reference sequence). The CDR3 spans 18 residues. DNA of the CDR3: TGTGCCAGCAGCCCGCCCCCTAAACAGGGGGCAAGCAAAAACATTCAGTACTTC. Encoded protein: CASSPPPKQGASKNIQYF.

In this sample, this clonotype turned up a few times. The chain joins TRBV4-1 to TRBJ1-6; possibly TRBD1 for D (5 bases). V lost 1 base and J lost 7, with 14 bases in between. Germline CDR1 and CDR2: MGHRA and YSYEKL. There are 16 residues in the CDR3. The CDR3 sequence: CASSQVGQGGNSPLHF. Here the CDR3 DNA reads TGCGCCAGCAGCCAAGTAGGGCAGGGAGGGAATTCACCCCTCCACTTT.